These 31 T cell receptor beta chains originate from one sample sequenced in a study of tumor-infiltrating lymphocytes in oesophageal squamous cell carcinoma. TCRdb analysed the PCR reads with MiXCR anew, one entry per CDR3 protein. This repertoire shows roughly 20,000 distinct CDR3 sequences, roughly 39% found once; its top ten account for over 9.5%. Sample: normal esophageal tissue next to the tumor. The receptors were gathered from a male donor with esophageal squamous cell carcinoma.

This clonotype was seen ten or more times. This chain links TRBV6-1 with TRBJ2-5, with D possibly matching TRBD1 (6 bases). Trimming removed 6 bases from V and 1 base from J, with 9 bases in between. CDR3 length: 13 residues. Germline lookup yields CDR1 MNHNS and CDR2 SASEGT. CDR3 region: CASRNRAQETQYF. DNA of the CDR3: TGTGCCAGCAGGAACAGGGCCCAAGAGACCCAGTACTTC.

The chain joins TRBV6-1 to TRBJ2-7, with a possible D match to TRBD2 (5 bases). The J call may be incorrect, as the DNA end agrees better with TRBJ2-5. This CDR3 has 16 amino acids. In germline, CDR1 is MNHNS, CDR2 SASEGT. The CDR3 region is CASRPSYYGNLETQYF. CDR3 DNA sequence: TGTGCCAGCAGGCCCTCATATTACGGGAATCTAGAGACCCAGTACTTC.

This clonotype is medium-sized by share. J is TRBJ2-1 and V is TRBV7-3; D unresolved. V dropped 1 base and J dropped 12 bases, with 13 bases sitting between them. In germline, CDR1 is SGHTA, CDR2 FQGTGA. This CDR3 has 13 residues. The CDR3 sequence: CASSLNGPSRQFF. CDR3 in DNA: TGTGCCAGCAGCTTAAACGGGCCTTCCCGGCAGTTCTTC.

The CDR3 here is CASSPSGRDEQFF. CDR3 sequence (DNA): TGTGCCAGCAGCCCTAGCGGGAGAGATGAGCAGTTCTTC. The V and J genes are TRBV7-6 and TRBJ2-1; TRBD2 agrees at 10 bases. CDR3 size: 13 residues. With 5 bases clipped from V and 8 bases from J, the junction kept 3 bases outside the gene matches. Germline CDR1 SGHVS, CDR2 FNYEAQ. Variable domain in full (rest from reference TRBV7-6 and TRBJ2-1): GAGVSQSPRYKVTKRGQDVALRCDPISGHVSLYWYRQALGQGPEFLTYFNYEAQQDKSGLPNDRFSAERPEGSISTLTIQRTEQRDSAMYRCASSPSGRDEQFFGPGTRLTVL.

This clonotype is labeled as medium-sized. The chain carries TRBV7-3 and TRBJ1-3; the D is unclear. Germline V lookup: CDR1 SGHTA, CDR2 FQGTGA. This CDR3 spans 14 amino acids. Trimming removed 5 bases at V and 0 bases at J, with 8 bases between. Here the CDR3 reads CASSSSNSGNTIYF. CDR3 nucleotides: TGTGCCAGCAGCAGTAGCAACTCTGGAAACACCATATATTTT. The variable domain in full, with the rest retrieved from reference TRBV7-3 and TRBJ1-3, is GAGVSQTPSNKVTEKGKYVELRCDPISGHTALYWYRQSLGQGPEFLIYFQGTGAADDSGLPNDRFFAVRPEGSVSTLKIQRTERGDSAVYLCASSSSNSGNTIYFGEGSWLTVV.

The J gene is TRBJ2-1, the V gene TRBV7-2; perhaps TRBD2 as D (5 bases). V gave up 3 bases and J gave up 6 bases, with 12 bases separating them. The V gene's germline CDR1 is SGHTA and CDR2 FQGNSA. CDR3 length: 14 amino acids. The CDR3 loop is CASSFLISVNEQFF. CDR3 nucleotide sequence: TGTGCCAGCAGCTTTTTGATTAGCGTCAATGAGCAGTTCTTC.

Concerning this clonotype: A much larger clone sits a single nucleotide away, making a read error possible. The chain has TRBV28 and TRBJ2-5; 8 bases fit TRBD1. The DNA end lines up better with TRBJ2-1; the J call may be wrong. Germline CDR1 and CDR2: MDHEN and SYDVKM. This CDR3 contains 13 residues. CDR3 loop: CASSSPGGHEQFF. In DNA, the CDR3 is TGTGCCAGCAGTTCGCCAGGGGGCCACGAGCAGTTCTTC.

Note on this clonotype: The CDR3 ends on some other residue instead of the conserved phenylalanine or tryptophan, so this is likely a read error. The DNA is left out, because the CDR3 cannot be placed on it with certainty; the CDR3 is given as TCRdb lists it. This chain links TRBV11-1 with TRBJ1-1. The germline gives CDR1 SGHAT, CDR2 FQDESV (reference sequence). The CDR3 is 14 residues long, counting both termini. This CDR3 reads CASSWGGGQAYFGQ.

For this clonotype: One end of the junction varies from germline; a read error may be responsible. This chain connects TRBV5-8 to TRBJ2-7; no clear D. This CDR3 has 15 residues. Germline CDR1 SGHTS, CDR2 YDEGEE. In nucleotides, the CDR3 is TGTGCCAGCAGCACCCTCCGTTTGGGAAATTCACCCCTCCACTTC. Translated: CASSTLRLGNSPLHF.

V and J are TRBV7-6 and TRBJ2-1, with D perhaps matching TRBD1 or TRBD2 (6 bases each). The germline V gene has CDR1 SGHVS and CDR2 FNYEAQ. The CDR3 totals 14 residues. The CDR3 bases are TGTAGCTCAGTCCGGGGGCTATCCTACAATGAGCAGTTCTTC. Translating it yields CSSVRGLSYNEQFF.

This clonotype appeared a few times. The V gene is TRBV7-3, the J gene TRBJ2-1; 10 bases line up with TRBD2. CDR1 SGHTA and CDR2 FQGTGA come from the germline V gene. J lost 4 bases, V lost 4 bases, and 4 bases had no gene match. The CDR3 sequence is 15 residues long. CDR3 sequence (DNA): TGTGCCAGCAGCTCGTATAGCGGGGGGTACAATGAGCAGTTCTTC. Its protein product is CASSSYSGGYNEQFF.

This clonotype turned up a few times. The chain couples TRBV11-2 to TRBJ2-5; 8 nucleotides agree with TRBD2. The J call could be wrong; TRBJ2-7 is a better fit for the DNA end. The germline V gene has CDR1 SGHAT and CDR2 FQNNGV. This CDR3 region has 15 residues. DNA for the CDR3: TGTGCCAGCAGTCTCCTCGGGGGGGAGCCCTACGAGCAGTACTTC. Protein: CASSLLGGEPYEQYF.

The table lists this clonotype with a few counts. The V and J genes are TRBV20-1 and TRBJ2-4, with a possible D match to TRBD1 (6 bases). Germline CDR1 and CDR2: DFQATT and SNEGSKA (reference sequence). The CDR3 has 15 residues. Trimming pared 0 bases from V and 0 bases from J, leaving 9 bases between. CDR3 sequence: CSARDQGLAKNIQYF. The CDR3 region has the DNA TGCAGTGCTAGAGATCAGGGGTTAGCCAAAAACATTCAGTACTTC.

This clonotype was seen ten or more times. A much larger clone differs from this one at a single base, so this may be a read error. The chain couples TRBV7-9 to TRBJ2-5, with 7 positions matching TRBD1. Germline V gene lookup returns CDR1 SEHNR and CDR2 FQNEAQ (reference sequence). The CDR3 runs 16 residues. The trim removed 6 bases at V and 11 bases at J, leaving 21 bases unmatched. CDR3 DNA sequence: TGTGCCAGCAGTCCTTACGTACAGGGGACCTACAATGAGCAGTACTTC. This encodes CASSPYVQGTYNEQYF.

At least ten counts were recorded for this clonotype. The rearrangement joins TRBV11-3 to TRBJ2-7; TRBD2 matches 8 bases. Looked up from germline, CDR1 is SGHNT and CDR2 is YENEEA. J lost 6 bases, V lost 4 bases, and 8 bases had no gene match. The length of the CDR3 is 14 residues. The CDR3 is CASSSQREQFEQYF. The CDR3, as DNA: TGTGCCAGCAGCTCCCAGCGGGAGCAATTCGAGCAGTACTTC.

This clonotype was recorded many times. Since a much larger clone is just one base distant, this may be a read error. The J gene is TRBJ2-7, the V gene TRBV6-4; 10 nucleotides line up with TRBD2. The V gene's germline CDR1 is MRHNA and CDR2 SNTAGT. J lost 7 bases, V lost 0 bases, and 6 bases had no gene match. This CDR3 has 15 residues. CDR3 DNA: TGTGCCAGCAGTGACTCAGCGGGAGGGTACAATGAGCAGTACTTC. It yields the protein CASSDSAGGYNEQYF.

This clonotype was seen at least ten times. This chain uses TRBV6-1 with TRBJ1-2; D gene uncertain. Germline V lookup: CDR1 MNHNS, CDR2 SASEGT. V shed 5 bases and J shed 6 bases, with 13 bases lying between them. This CDR3 is 13 amino acids long. CDR3 bases: TGTGCCAGCAGTCGGACCGGGAGGAATGGCTACACCTTC. Translation: CASSRTGRNGYTF.

This clonotype has only a few counts. The chain couples TRBV7-2 to TRBJ2-5; 7 bases are a match to TRBD2. The germline V gene has CDR1 SGHTA and CDR2 FQGNSA. CDR3 length: 14 residues. Trimming removed 5 bases from V and 1 base from J; junction bases left unmatched: 4. The CDR3 spells CASSPTSTQETQYF. The CDR3, as DNA: TGTGCCAGCAGCCCGACTAGCACCCAAGAGACCCAGTACTTC.

The rearrangement links TRBV19 to TRBJ2-2; 7 positions match TRBD2. The CDR3 extends over 15 amino acids. Germline loops: CDR1 LNHDA, CDR2 SQIVND (reference sequence). With V trimmed by 4 bases and J by 5 bases, 7 bases remained unmatched. The CDR3 coding sequence is TGTGCCAGTAGTACCGCGGGAGATCCAACCGGGGAGCTGTTTTTT. Translating gives CASSTAGDPTGELFF.

The CDR3: CASSFTGDSYGYTF. CDR3 DNA: TGTGCCAGCAGTTTCACAGGAGACTCCTATGGCTACACCTTC. The chain recombines TRBV12-3 or TRBV12-4 with TRBJ1-2; TRBD1 might be the D (5 bases). The V end lost 3 bases, the J end lost 4 bases, and 12 bases lay between the germline ends. The CDR3 has 14 amino acids.

This clonotype is judged medium-sized. The gene calls are TRBV7-9 and TRBJ1-5, with D perhaps TRBD1 (5 bases). Trimming left V 6 bases short and J 7 bases short, with 10 bases between. The CDR3 consists of 12 residues. CDR1 SEHNR and CDR2 FQNEAQ come from the germline V gene (reference sequence). For the CDR3, the DNA is TGTGCCAGCAGTGATGGGGGACAGCCCCAGCATTTT. Amino acids: CASSDGGQPQHF.

This clonotype appeared many times. The gene calls are TRBV9 and TRBJ2-7; 8 nucleotides align to TRBD1. The J segment lost 2 bases and the V segment lost 4 bases, leaving 11 bases of the junction unmatched. The germline V gene encodes CDR1 SGDLS and CDR2 YYNGEE. This CDR3 is 16 amino acids long. CDR3 bases: TGTGCCAGCAGCCCGCATGCAGGGGGCTCAACCTACGAGCAGTACTTC. This encodes CASSPHAGGSTYEQYF.

V gene TRBV7-6 combines with J gene TRBJ1-3; maybe TRBD1 (6 bases). Germline CDR1 is SGHVS and CDR2 is FNYEAQ. Trimming took off 7 bases at V and 1 base at J, with 11 bases between the two ends. This CDR3 spans 14 amino acids. The CDR3 DNA reads as TGTGCCAGCACCCGAGACAGGTCTGGAAACACCATATATTTT. Translated: CASTRDRSGNTIYF.

V and J are TRBV7-3 and TRBJ1-1, with D hard to call. Germline CDR1 is SGHTA and CDR2 is FQGTGA. CDR3 size: 15 residues. Trimming removed 3 bases from V and 4 bases from J, with 15 bases in between. In DNA form, the CDR3 reads TGTGCCAGCAGCTTCCTTTGGGTTGTTGGCACTGAAGCTTTCTTT. Translated, it gives CASSFLWVVGTEAFF.

The chain combines TRBV7-2 with TRBJ2-1; no clear D. Germline CDR1 is SGHTA and CDR2 is FQGNSA. V shed 2 bases and J shed 7 bases, with 15 bases lying between them. The CDR3 extends over 15 amino acids. The DNA of the CDR3 is TGTGCCAGCAGCTTATCGGGCCAATACGGGAATGAGCAGTTCTTC. It yields the protein CASSLSGQYGNEQFF. Full variable domain (remainder filled in from reference TRBV7-2 and TRBJ2-1): GAGVSQSPSNKVTEKGKDVELRCDPISGHTALYWYRQSLGQGLEFLIYFQGNSAPDKSGLPSDRFSAERTGGSVSTLTIQRTQQEDSAVYLCASSLSGQYGNEQFFGPGTRLTVL.

The chain joins TRBV7-2 to TRBJ1-4; no reliable D call. V gave up 7 bases and J gave up 7 bases, with 16 bases separating them. This CDR3 has 14 residues. CDR1 is SGHTA and CDR2 is FQGNSA in the germline V gene. For the CDR3, the DNA is TGTGCCAGCAAATACACGGTTAACAGTGAAAAACTGTTTTTT. Its protein is CASKYTVNSEKLFF.

Ten or more counts support this clonotype. The chain joins TRBV5-6 to TRBJ1-1, with D possibly being TRBD1 (5 bases). The germline V gene encodes CDR1 SGHDT and CDR2 YYEEEE. This CDR3 comprises 16 residues. Trimming took 3 bases from V and 2 from J, leaving 17 bases between them. In DNA, the CDR3 is TGTGCCAGCAGCTCACCCCCGGCAGGGATTAACACTGAAGCTTTCTTT. Its translation: CASSSPPAGINTEAFF.

The chain couples TRBV4-1 to TRBJ2-4, with TRBD1 identical over 7 bases. The DNA end is more similar to TRBJ2-7, so the J call may be wrong. This CDR3 region has 15 residues. Per germline, CDR1 MGHRA and CDR2 YSYEKL. CDR3 sequence (DNA): TGCGCCAGCAGTTTACGGACAGGCGAAAGGGGCGAGCAGTACTTC. Its translation is CASSLRTGERGEQYF.

This clonotype showed up just a few times. The V gene is TRBV4-2, the J gene TRBJ1-4; TRBD1 matches at 8 bases. Germline V lookup: CDR1 LGHNA, CDR2 YNFKEQ. V gave up 6 bases and J gave up 8 bases; unmatched junction bases: 8. CDR3 length equals 14 residues. The CDR3 DNA reads TGTGCCAGCAGACGACAGGGGTCGGGAGAAAAACTGTTTTTT. Protein: CASRRQGSGEKLFF.

This clonotype was counted ten times or more. The chain recombines TRBV10-2 with TRBJ1-5; D not resolved. V lost 1 base to trimming and J lost 6 bases, with 7 bases between them. Germline V gene lookup returns CDR1 WSHSY and CDR2 SAAADI. The CDR3 consists of 13 residues. Written as DNA, the CDR3 is TGCGCCAGCAGTGAGTTTGCTCGTCAGCCCCAGCATTTT. This gives the protein CASSEFARQPQHF.

V and J are TRBV6-6 and TRBJ2-4; D perhaps matches TRBD2 (6 bases). Germline lookup yields CDR1 MNHNY and CDR2 SVGAGI (reference sequence). Trimming removed 6 bases from V and 15 bases from J, with 21 bases in between. The CDR3 has 13 amino acids. CDR3 protein: CASRPGRHGELYF. Written as DNA, the CDR3 is TGTGCCAGCAGGCCAGGGAGGCACGGGGAGCTGTACTTC.